Each of the 30 T cell receptor beta chains below was sequenced from the same sample in a study of blood T cell repertoires in COVID-19. Sequenced by immunoSEQ multiplex PCR; TCRdb stores in-frame clones only, minus some. This sample has around 200,000 clones, with around 87% found just once. Sequences were obtained from peripheral blood. Receptors were obtained from a young man with active or convalescent COVID-19.

V gene TRBV3-1 (or the pseudogene TRBV3-2) combines with J gene TRBJ1-1, with TRBD1 matching 10 bases. CDR1 and CDR2 from the germline V gene are LGHDT and YNNKEL (reference sequence). The junction had 5 bases not matched to a gene; V was cut back by 4 bases and J by 3 bases. CDR3 size: 15 residues. CDR3 coding DNA: TGTGCCAGCAGCCTCCTCGGGACAGGGGACACTGAAGCTTTCTTT. Protein sequence: CASSLLGTGDTEAFF.

The chain links TRBV11-3 to TRBJ1-1, with a possible D match to TRBD1 (5 bases). Germline CDR1 reads SGHNT; CDR2 reads YENEEA. CDR3 size: 13 residues. The V and J ends lost 3 bases and 6 bases respectively, with 11 bases between them. The CDR3 region has the DNA TGTGCCAGCAGCTTTACAGGCGGGGCTGAAGCTTTCTTT. This codes for CASSFTGGAEAFF.

This clone came up once. The V call is TRBV19, the J call TRBJ2-1; 10 bases agree with TRBD1. This CDR3 is built from 15 residues. Germline CDR1 LNHDA, CDR2 SQIVND (reference sequence). Trimming removed 4 bases from V and 5 bases from J; junction bases left unmatched: 5. The CDR3 coding sequence is TGTGCCAGTAGTAAGGACAGGGGGGACAACAATGAGCAGTTCTTC. Amino acid sequence: CASSKDRGDNNEQFF.

In its sample, this clone was seen once. V and J are TRBV7-3 and TRBJ2-3; TRBD2 agrees at 9 bases. The CDR3 loop spans 15 amino acids. Germline CDR1 SGHTA, CDR2 FQGTGA. With V trimmed by 5 bases and J by 1 base, 4 bases remained unmatched. The CDR3 sequence is CASSLAGYRTDTQYF. Here the CDR3 DNA reads TGTGCCAGCAGCCTAGCGGGATATCGCACAGATACGCAGTATTTT.

In DNA, the CDR3 is TGCGCCAGCAGCGTAGGCTTCACAGGTAACCCGAATTCACCCCTCCACTTT. Translated, it gives CASSVGFTGNPNSPLHF. This sequence joins TRBV5-1 and TRBJ1-6, with D possibly TRBD1 on 5 matching bases. Germline CDR1 and CDR2: SGHRS and YFSETQ. Trimming removed 4 bases from V and 7 bases from J, with 21 bases in between. The CDR3 is 17 residues long.

The chain has TRBV14 and TRBJ2-1; D is perhaps TRBD1 (6 bases). Germline loops: CDR1 SGHDN, CDR2 FVKESK. This CDR3 has 14 amino acids. The V end was cut by 1 base, the J end by 4 bases, with 8 bases between. DNA of the CDR3: TGTGCCAGCAGCCAAGTAGGGACATACAATGAGCAGTTCTTC. This encodes CASSQVGTYNEQFF.

This clone was found once. This sequence joins TRBV24-1 and TRBJ2-1; 14 bases match TRBD2. The CDR3 covers 16 residues. V lost 0 bases and J lost 8; bases outside the gene matches: 2. Per germline, CDR1 KGHDR and CDR2 SFDVKD. The DNA of the CDR3 is TGTGCCACCAGTGATTTGGGACTAGCGGGGGGACATGAGCAGTTCTTC. Translation gives CATSDLGLAGGHEQFF.

The J gene is TRBJ1-1, the V gene TRBV5-1, with a tentative D call TRBD1 (6 bases). The CDR3 has 15 amino acids. The ends were cut back, 0 bases at V and 4 bases at J, with 13 bases in the middle. Germline V lookup: CDR1 SGHRS, CDR2 YFSETQ. The chain's CDR3 is CASSLGQGMGTEAFF. The CDR3 nucleotides read TGCGCCAGCAGCTTGGGCCAGGGGATGGGCACTGAAGCTTTCTTT.

The chain employs TRBV6-5 and TRBJ2-7; possibly TRBD2 for D (7 bases). Germline loops: CDR1 MNHEY, CDR2 SVGAGI. This CDR3 has 14 amino acids. V was shortened by 8 bases and J by 2 bases, with 16 bases between the two germline ends. The chain's CDR3 is CASVRGGATYEQYV. DNA of the CDR3: TGTGCCAGCGTTAGAGGGGGGGCCACCTACGAGCAGTACGTC.

The chain joins TRBV27 to TRBJ2-1; no firm D call. Trimming took 5 bases from V and 14 from J, leaving 16 bases between them. Germline V gives CDR1 MNHEY, CDR2 SMNVEV (reference sequence). The length of the CDR3 is 12 residues. The CDR3 sequence: CASSPRPPPEFF. The CDR3 DNA reads as TGTGCCAGCAGTCCCCGTCCTCCACCGGAGTTCTTC.

As to this clone: Different DNA sequences within this sample yield the same CDR3. The chain carries TRBV5-1 and TRBJ1-1; TRBD1 is a possible D gene (5 bases). With 2 bases removed from V and 0 bases from J, the gap between germline ends came to 8 bases. Germline CDR1 is SGHRS and CDR2 is YFSETQ. The CDR3 sequence is 14 residues long. Here the CDR3 DNA reads TGCGCCAGCAGCTTAGACAGATTGAACACTGAAGCTTTCTTT. Translating gives CASSLDRLNTEAFF.

The V call is TRBV6-5, the J call TRBJ1-1, with D tentatively TRBD1 (5 bases). This CDR3 spans 13 amino acids. V was trimmed by 7 bases and J by 2 bases, leaving 11 bases between them. Per germline, CDR1 MNHEY and CDR2 SVGAGI. The CDR3 DNA is TGTGCCAGCACGGGACTGGGAAACACTGAAGCTTTCTTT. Its translation is CASTGLGNTEAFF.

V usage is TRBV10-3 and J usage is TRBJ1-3, with 12 bases matching TRBD1. The CDR3 contains 17 residues. Per germline, CDR1 ENHRY and CDR2 SYGVKD. The J segment lost 1 base and the V segment lost 4 bases, leaving 5 bases of the junction unmatched. CDR3 coding DNA: TGTGCCATCAGTGGGGACAGGGGGCAGTTGTCTGGAAACACCATATATTTT. Translation gives CAISGDRGQLSGNTIYF.

The rearrangement joins TRBV2 to TRBJ1-1, with a weak D call TRBD1 (6 bases). The V gene's germline CDR1 is SNHLY and CDR2 FYNNEI. Trimming left V 5 bases short and J 5 bases short, with 15 bases between. The CDR3 loop spans 14 amino acids. The CDR3, as DNA: TGTGCCAGCAGTTCCCTCCAGGGGCGAACTGAAGCTTTCTTT. Its translation: CASSSLQGRTEAFF.

The CDR3, as DNA: TGTGCCAGCTCACCAGGATCAGGTATCTACGAGCAGTACTTC. Encoded protein: CASSPGSGIYEQYF. This chain connects TRBV18 to TRBJ2-7, with D hard to call. The V gene's germline CDR1 is KGHSH and CDR2 LQKENI. Deletions cut 2 bases from V and 3 bases from J, with 11 bases between. The CDR3 covers 14 residues.

The chain carries TRBV6-5 and TRBJ2-1; D may be TRBD2 (5 bases). The V end was cut by 5 bases, the J end by 1 base, with 9 bases between. The CDR3 runs 14 residues. Germline V CDR1 and CDR2: MNHEY, SVGAGI. Here the CDR3 reads CASSIGESYNEQFF. CDR3 nucleotides: TGTGCCAGCAGTATCGGGGAATCCTACAATGAGCAGTTCTTC.

This clone has a handful of counts. The rearrangement uses TRBV30 and TRBJ2-7; 9 bases agree with TRBD1. This CDR3 has 13 residues. Germline CDR1 reads GTSNPN; CDR2 reads SVGIG (reference sequence). V gave up 2 bases and J gave up 5 bases; unmatched junction bases: 4. The CDR3, as DNA: TGTGCCTGGAGTACCGGGACAGGGAACGAGCAGTACTTC. Translation gives CAWSTGTGNEQYF.

This clone appeared a single time. The chain has TRBV29-1 and TRBJ1-2; 7 nucleotides align to TRBD1. Trimming took 6 bases from V and 6 from J; bases not matched to a gene: 16. Germline-derived CDR1 and CDR2 are SQVTM and ANQGSEA. The CDR3 is 15 residues long. Here the CDR3 DNA reads TGCAGCGTCGTACCTACAGGGGACCCGGTGAATGGCTACACCTTC. Protein: CSVVPTGDPVNGYTF.

The rearrangement links TRBV10-3 to TRBJ1-1, with 8 bases fitting TRBD1. Germline trimming cut 3 bases from V and 1 base from J; bases unmatched to any gene: 7. The CDR3 totals 16 residues. Germline V lookup: CDR1 ENHRY, CDR2 SYGVKD. CDR3 bases: TGTGCCATCAGTGACGGTCCCGGGACAGGGAACACTGAAGCTTTCTTT. Encoded protein: CAISDGPGTGNTEAFF.

The chain is built from TRBV6-5 and TRBJ2-7; 10 bases agree with TRBD2. Germline V CDR1 and CDR2: MNHEY, SVGAGI. CDR3 length: 15 amino acids. The V segment lost 8 bases and the J segment 1 base; nucleotides outside the gene matches: 8. The CDR3 spells CASCHTSGTSYEQYF. The CDR3 DNA is TGTGCCAGCTGCCACACTAGCGGGACTTCCTACGAGCAGTACTTC.

The J gene is TRBJ2-3, the V gene TRBV19; D might be TRBD1 (5 bases). This CDR3 is built from 15 residues. Looked up from germline, CDR1 is LNHDA and CDR2 is SQIVND (reference sequence). Trimming removed 7 bases at V and 2 bases at J, with 16 bases between. The CDR3, as DNA: TGTGCCAGTACAGGTGCAGGGAACCCCACAGATACGCAGTATTTT. Protein: CASTGAGNPTDTQYF.

This clone showed up just a few times. V usage is TRBV28 and J usage is TRBJ1-2, with D hard to call. Germline lookup yields CDR1 MDHEN and CDR2 SYDVKM. The V and J ends lost 4 bases and 2 bases respectively, with 5 bases between them. This CDR3 contains 12 residues. Here the CDR3 reads CASSSLNYGYTF. CDR3 sequence (DNA): TGTGCCAGCAGTTCCCTAAACTATGGCTACACCTTC.

V and J are TRBV11-2 and TRBJ2-7; 11 nucleotides agree with TRBD2. Germline V gene sequence: CDR1 SGHAT, CDR2 FQNNGV. CDR3 size: 16 residues. V shed 3 bases and J 5 bases; nucleotides not matched to a gene: 9. The DNA of the CDR3 is TGTGCCAGCAGCTTTGGGTTAGCGGGAGGGCTGCACGAGCAGTACTTC. Its translation: CASSFGLAGGLHEQYF.

In DNA form, the CDR3 reads TGTGCCAGCAGCTTAGACAGCGGGGCATACGAGCAGTACGTC. Translation gives CASSLDSGAYEQYV. This chain joins TRBV11-2 and TRBJ2-7, with 7 bases fitting TRBD2. The germline CDR1 and CDR2 sequences are SGHAT and FQNNGV. The V segment lost 0 bases and the J segment 4 bases; nucleotides outside the gene matches: 3. The CDR3 covers 14 residues.

V is TRBV7-2 and J is TRBJ2-1, with 12 positions matching TRBD2. V lost 0 bases, J lost 9 bases, and 9 bases stayed unmatched. The CDR3 consists of 17 residues. Germline CDR1 is SGHTA and CDR2 is FQGNSA. The CDR3 here is CASSLALASGRASEQFF. CDR3 nucleotides: TGTGCCAGCAGCTTAGCGCTAGCTAGCGGGAGGGCCAGTGAGCAGTTCTTC. Filled out from reference TRBV7-2 and TRBJ2-1, the complete variable domain reads GAGVSQSPSNKVTEKGKDVELRCDPISGHTALYWYRQSLGQGLEFLIYFQGNSAPDKSGLPSDRFSAERTGGSVSTLTIQRTQQEDSAVYLCASSLALASGRASEQFFGPGTRLTVL.

The V and J genes are TRBV2 and TRBJ2-7; 7 nucleotides match TRBD2. This CDR3 region has 17 residues. Germline lookup yields CDR1 SNHLY and CDR2 FYNNEI. With V trimmed by 4 bases and J by 2 bases, 14 bases remained unmatched. CDR3 sequence reads: CASSAPGQWGGTYEQYV. CDR3 nucleotide sequence: TGTGCCAGCAGTGCCCCCGGGCAGTGGGGGGGTACCTACGAGCAGTACGTC.

The chain is built from TRBV4-1 and TRBJ2-7, with TRBD1 matching over 8 bases. V dropped 0 bases and J dropped 5; count of bases not matched to a gene: 9. The CDR3 is 16 residues long. Germline V gene sequence: CDR1 MGHRA, CDR2 YSYEKL. Here the CDR3 reads CASSQEAGQVIHEQYF. DNA for the CDR3: TGCGCCAGCAGCCAAGAGGCGGGACAGGTGATTCACGAGCAGTACTTC.

The chain is built from TRBV6-7 and TRBJ1-4, with 11 nucleotides matching TRBD1. TRBV6-7 is filed as an ORF, its function uncertain. The CDR3 length is 16 residues. After removal of 7 bases from V and 1 base from J, the junction contained 5 bases not matched to a gene. CDR3 in amino acids: CASTGDRGKTNEKLFF. CDR3 sequence (DNA): TGTGCCAGCACGGGGGACAGGGGGAAAACTAATGAAAAACTGTTTTTT.

This clone has a single count. V gene TRBV29-1 combines with J gene TRBJ2-3; no clear D gene. V was shortened by 5 bases and J by 2 bases, with 5 bases between the two germline ends. In germline, CDR1 is SQVTM, CDR2 ANQGSEA. There are 11 residues in the CDR3. CDR3 residues: CSVSFTDTQYF. In DNA form, the CDR3 reads TGCAGCGTTTCCTTCACAGATACGCAGTATTTT.

The rearrangement joins TRBV19 to TRBJ2-7; a possible D gene is TRBD2 (6 bases). This CDR3 spans 14 amino acids. V lost 6 bases, J lost 5 bases, and 17 bases lay in between. Germline CDR1 LNHDA, CDR2 SQIVND (reference sequence). This chain's CDR3 is CASSPPGPGDEQYF. The CDR3 bases are TGTGCCAGTAGCCCCCCCGGCCCGGGGGACGAGCAGTACTTC. Full variable domain (missing parts from reference TRBV19 and TRBJ2-7): DGGITQSPKYLFRKEGQNVTLSCEQNLNHDAMYWYRQDPGQGLRLIYYSQIVNDFQKGDIAEGYSVSREKKESFPLTVTSAQKNPTAFYLCASSPPGPGDEQYFGPGTRLTVT.